A selection of T cell receptor beta chains follows, all from one sample in a study of blood T cell repertoires in COVID-19. TCRdb's table, derived via immunoSEQ multiplex PCR, lists solely in-frame clones and lacks some. The repertoire holds about 480,000 clones, with 88% as singletons. Sequenced sample: PBMCs or T cells enriched from blood (not recorded which). The receptors were sampled from a woman aged 40 to 55 who had recovered from COVID-19. Each CDR3 is given with its conserved first and last residue.

cdr3_length j_call v_call cdr3_aa
14 TRBJ2-7 TRBV5-6 CASRFGAASYEQYF
16 TRBJ1-1 TRBV15 CATSRAQGAKNTEAFF
18 TRBJ1-5 TRBV15 CATSRGSGYPEGNQPQHF
15 TRBJ2-5 TRBV18 CASSPPNSGQETQYF
15 TRBJ2-7 TRBV19 CASSIWDRKGYEQYF
14 TRBJ2-7 TRBV4-3 CASSHRDTSYEQYF
15 TRBJ2-7 TRBV5-1 CASSLTQAYSYEQYF
14 TRBJ1-1 TRBV27 CASSPRRGRTEAFF
15 TRBJ1-1 TRBV6-5 CASRIIPGQNTEAFF
15 TRBJ2-3 TRBV5-5 CASSLAGGGTDTQYF
14 TRBJ1-2 TRBV4-3 CASSQERTGTGYTF
17 TRBJ2-2 TRBV19 CASSTYLAGGETGELFF
13 TRBJ1-2 TRBV15 CATSRDRGNGYTF
15 TRBJ2-7 TRBV27 CASSLSPAGAYEQYF
15 TRBJ2-1 TRBV7-2 CASAMWGPSDNEQFF
14 TRBJ2-7 TRBV18 CASSPPSKPYEQYF
13 TRBJ1-2 TRBV12-3/TRBV12-4 CASSFQGLYGYTF
15 TRBJ2-5 TRBV5-1 CASSLGQGVQETQYF
14 TRBJ2-1 TRBV6-5 CASSYRFSEHEQFF
16 TRBJ2-7 TRBV7-8 CASSRDGTSGSYEQYF
13 TRBJ2-7 TRBV5-6 CASSLGQSYEQYF
17 TRBJ1-3 TRBV9 CASSVEPQDSSGNTIYF
14 TRBJ2-2 TRBV15 CATSREWGAGELFF
16 TRBJ2-7 TRBV5-1 CASSPDTSSGGNEQYF
14 TRBJ1-3 TRBV11-2 CASSLSVRGNTIYF
13 TRBJ1-1 TRBV24-1 CATRDRETTEAFF
15 TRBJ2-7 TRBV11-2 CASSLEWTSGYEQYF
12 TRBJ1-2 TRBV28 CASEESFVGYTF
16 TRBJ1-6 TRBV6-5 CASSYAGISYNSPLHF
14 TRBJ1-2 TRBV20-1 CSASEVVRGYGYTF
14 TRBJ2-1 TRBV5-1 CASSLVAGYNEQFF
14 TRBJ1-2 TRBV18 CASSPPQGAYGYTF
14 TRBJ2-1 TRBV4-2 CASSQEWRVSEQFF
13 TRBJ1-2 TRBV11-2 CASSLGHNYGYTF
15 TRBJ2-2 TRBV5-4 CASSGLGGSNGELFF
12 TRBJ2-5 TRBV18 CASSPRGETQYF
11 TRBJ2-5 TRBV20-1 CSARGREGHYF
17 TRBJ2-3 TRBV4-1 CASSHNPDRGQTDTQYF
14 TRBJ2-1 TRBV2 CASSEVGLASEQFF
14 TRBJ1-2 TRBV5-4 CASRRLGDEGGYTF
16 TRBJ2-7 TRBV24-1 CATSDQLAGGPNEQYF
16 TRBJ2-7 TRBV12-5 CASGLVVFRTPSFPLF
13 TRBJ1-1 TRBV6-4 CASKKRTGTEAFF
14 TRBJ2-7 TRBV10-3 CAISESSGSNQQYF
12 TRBJ1-5 TRBV30 CAWSPAEQPQHF
14 TRBJ1-5 TRBV27 CASSFRGSNQPQHF
15 TRBJ2-2 TRBV7-2 CASSFASGTTGELFF
15 TRBJ1-5 TRBV19 CASRGQPNSNQPQHF
14 TRBJ2-5 TRBV11-2 CASSPSLSVETQYF
13 TRBJ1-1 TRBV6-5 CASSHGAMAEAFF
16 TRBJ2-7 TRBV10-3 CAISELGGMSSYEQYF
17 TRBJ1-1 TRBV30 CAWSPTDRGLDYTEAFF
13 TRBJ1-2 TRBV18 CASSLAGNYGYTF
16 TRBJ1-2 TRBV14 CASSQAGGPLDYGYTF